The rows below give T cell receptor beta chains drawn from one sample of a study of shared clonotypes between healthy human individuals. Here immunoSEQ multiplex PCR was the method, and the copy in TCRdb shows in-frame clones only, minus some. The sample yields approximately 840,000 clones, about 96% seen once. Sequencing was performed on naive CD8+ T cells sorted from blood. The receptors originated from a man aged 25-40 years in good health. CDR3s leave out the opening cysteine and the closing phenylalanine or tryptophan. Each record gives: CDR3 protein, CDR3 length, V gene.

CDR3aa: ASSPLVGTQY
len: 10
v_gene: TRBV11-2

CDR3aa: ASSLAYEREGFTDTQY
len: 16
v_gene: TRBV5-4

CDR3aa: ASSQEGGMGEKLF
len: 13
v_gene: TRBV4-1

CDR3aa: ASSSGDEQF
len: 9
v_gene: TRBV7-9

CDR3aa: ASSRGESRTYEQY
len: 13
v_gene: TRBV27

CDR3aa: ASRLPGAGNAEAF
len: 13
v_gene: TRBV7-9

CDR3aa: ASSLALSGSGTGELF
len: 15
v_gene: TRBV5-4

CDR3aa: ASSVGDSSYEQY
len: 12
v_gene: TRBV9

CDR3aa: ASSQGLARFY
len: 10
v_gene: TRBV4-1

CDR3aa: ASSPSEVPSHEQY
len: 13
v_gene: TRBV27